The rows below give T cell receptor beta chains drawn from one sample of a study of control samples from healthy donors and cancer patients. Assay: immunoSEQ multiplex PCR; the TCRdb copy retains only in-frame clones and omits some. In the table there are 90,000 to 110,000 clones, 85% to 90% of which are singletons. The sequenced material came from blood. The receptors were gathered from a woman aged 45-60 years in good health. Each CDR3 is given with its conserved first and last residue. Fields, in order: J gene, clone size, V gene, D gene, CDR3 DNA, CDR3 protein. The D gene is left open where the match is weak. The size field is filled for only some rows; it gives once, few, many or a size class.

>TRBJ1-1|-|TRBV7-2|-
TGTGCCAGCAGCCTACTCCTGGGATACACTGAAGCTTTCTTT
CASSLLLGYTEAFF
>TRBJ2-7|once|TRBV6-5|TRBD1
TGTGCCAGCAGTTACCCCGTCCAGGGGGCAGTTTCCGAGCAGTACTTC
CASSYPVQGAVSEQYF
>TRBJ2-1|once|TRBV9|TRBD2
TGTGCCAGCAGCCCCGGACTAGCGGGGTACAATGAGCAGTTCTTC
CASSPGLAGYNEQFF
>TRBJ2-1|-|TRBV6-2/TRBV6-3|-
TGTGCCAGCAGTTTCGCCGGGACAAGCTCCTACAATGAGCAGTTCTTC
CASSFAGTSSYNEQFF
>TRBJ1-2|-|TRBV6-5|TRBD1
TGTGCCAGCAGCCGCGGACAGGGCTTGGACACCTTC
CASSRGQGLDTF
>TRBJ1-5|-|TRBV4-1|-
TGCGCCAGCAGCCAAGCCGGGACTGAGGTACAGCCCCAGCATTTT
CASSQAGTEVQPQHF
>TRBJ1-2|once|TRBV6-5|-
TGTGCCAGCCTCTCGGGTTTTCGATATGGCTACACCTTC
CASLSGFRYGYTF
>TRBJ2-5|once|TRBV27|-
TGTGCCAGCAGTTTCGGGGGAGACCAGTACTTC
CASSFGGDQYF
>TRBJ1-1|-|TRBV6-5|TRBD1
TGTGCCAGCAGTCGACAGGGATCCACTGAAGCTTTCTTT
CASSRQGSTEAFF
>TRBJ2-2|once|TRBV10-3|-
TGTGCCATCAGTGAGTCTATGCCCGCCGGGGAGCTGTTTTTT
CAISESMPAGELFF
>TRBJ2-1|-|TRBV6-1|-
TGTGCCAGCAGTGAGTGGAGCGGGTTCTCCTACAATGAGCAGTTCTTC
CASSEWSGFSYNEQFF
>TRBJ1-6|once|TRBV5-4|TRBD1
TGTGCCAGCAGCGCCCGGACAGGGAATAATTCACCCCTCCACTTT
CASSARTGNNSPLHF
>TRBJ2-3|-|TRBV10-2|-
TGCGCCAGCACCGCGGGTACGCAGTATTTT
CASTAGTQYF
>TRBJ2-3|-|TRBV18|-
TGTGCCAGCTCACACGACGAGGGGGCAGATACGCAGTATTTT
CASSHDEGADTQYF
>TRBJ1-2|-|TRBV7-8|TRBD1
TGTGCCAGCAGTCGGGACAGGGGAAAGCCCTATGGCTACACCTTC
CASSRDRGKPYGYTF
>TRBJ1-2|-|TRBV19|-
TGTGCCAGTAGTGAGTCCCAGACTGCTGGCTACACCTTC
CASSESQTAGYTF
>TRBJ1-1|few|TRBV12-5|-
TGTGCTAGTGGTTTAAGGGACACTGAAGCTTTCTTT
CASGLRDTEAFF
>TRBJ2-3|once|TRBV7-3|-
TGTGCCAGCAGCTTAAGGAGGGAGAACACAGATACGCAGTATTTT
CASSLRRENTDTQYF
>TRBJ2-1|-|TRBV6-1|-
TGTGCCAGCAGTGACAGCCGAGATGAGCAGTTCTTC
CASSDSRDEQFF
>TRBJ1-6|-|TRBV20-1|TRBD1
TGCAGTGCTATATCGGACAGGGGAGAATCTTTT
CSAISDRGESF
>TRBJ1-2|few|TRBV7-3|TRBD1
TGTGCCAGCAGCCTGACAGGGGGCGAGAGTGGCTACACCTTC
CASSLTGGESGYTF
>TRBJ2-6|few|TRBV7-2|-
TGTGCCAGCAGCAATAGTCCGGCCTTCGGGGCCAACGTCCTGACTTTC
CASSNSPAFGANVLTF
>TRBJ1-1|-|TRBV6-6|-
TGTGCCAGCAGTCCCCGGGGGCCGGAGGGAACTGAAGCTTTCTTT
CASSPRGPEGTEAFF
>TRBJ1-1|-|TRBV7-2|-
TGTGCCAGCAGCTTAACGCCCCAGGGGTATACTGAAGCTTTCTTT
CASSLTPQGYTEAFF
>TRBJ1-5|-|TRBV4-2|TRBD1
TGTGCCAGCAGCCAAGATTTAACTAGACAGGGGGCATATCAGCCCCAGCATTTT
CASSQDLTRQGAYQPQHF